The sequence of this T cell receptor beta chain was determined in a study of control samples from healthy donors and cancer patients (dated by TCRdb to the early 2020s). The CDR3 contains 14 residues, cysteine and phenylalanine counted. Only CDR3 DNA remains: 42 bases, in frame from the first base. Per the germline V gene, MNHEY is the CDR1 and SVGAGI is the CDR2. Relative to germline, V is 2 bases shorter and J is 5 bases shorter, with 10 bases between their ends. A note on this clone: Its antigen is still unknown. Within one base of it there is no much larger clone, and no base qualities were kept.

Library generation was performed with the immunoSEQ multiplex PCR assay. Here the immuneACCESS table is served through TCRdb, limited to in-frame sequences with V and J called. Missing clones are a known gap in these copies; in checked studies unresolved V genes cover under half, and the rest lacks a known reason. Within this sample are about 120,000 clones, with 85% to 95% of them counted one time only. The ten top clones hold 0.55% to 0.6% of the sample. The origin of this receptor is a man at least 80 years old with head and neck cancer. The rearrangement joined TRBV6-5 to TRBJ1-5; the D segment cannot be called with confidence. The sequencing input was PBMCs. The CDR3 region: CASSYDGSDQPQHF. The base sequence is TGTGCCAGCAGTTACGACGGTTCGGATCAGCCCCAGCATTTT.